This entry lists 27 T cell receptor beta chains sequenced from one sample in a study of blood T cell repertoires in COVID-19. Clones were read by immunoSEQ multiplex PCR, and TCRdb kept only the in-frame ones, dropping some. The data show under 75,000 clones, 80% to 95% seen once. Sequenced sample: peripheral blood. All receptors come from a man aged 50 to 59 with active COVID-19.

The V gene is TRBV7-2, the J gene TRBJ1-2; D might be TRBD1 (5 bases). Germline V CDR1 and CDR2: SGHTA, FQGNSA. This CDR3 is built from 13 residues. The V end lost 3 bases, the J end lost 5 bases, and 10 bases lay between the germline ends. The CDR3 DNA follows: TGTGCCAGCAGCTTTCCGGGGGTTTATGGCTACACCTTC. It encodes CASSFPGVYGYTF.

The chain is built from TRBV5-6 and TRBJ2-7; D unclear. Trimming pared 3 bases from V and 0 bases from J, leaving 4 bases between. In germline, CDR1 is SGHDT, CDR2 YYEEEE. The CDR3 loop spans 12 amino acids. CDR3 region: CASSSSSYEQYF. The CDR3 bases are TGTGCCAGCAGCTCCAGCTCCTACGAGCAGTACTTC.

The genes are TRBV27 and TRBJ2-7; TRBD2 is a possible D gene (6 bases). CDR1 MNHEY and CDR2 SMNVEV come from the germline V gene (reference sequence). This CDR3 spans 16 amino acids. V lost 3 bases to trimming and J lost 1 base, with 16 bases between them. The CDR3 DNA follows: TGTGCCAGCAGTTTCGCCTCGGGACTTATGTCCTACGAGCAGTACTTC. This codes for CASSFASGLMSYEQYF.

The rearrangement links TRBV9 to TRBJ1-4; D is possibly TRBD1 (6 bases). Trimming removed 4 bases at V and 5 bases at J, with 18 bases between. This CDR3 is 16 amino acids long. Germline V gives CDR1 SGDLS, CDR2 YYNGEE. The CDR3 protein is CASSPDWGGPNEKLFF. The CDR3 bases are TGTGCCAGCAGCCCCGATTGGGGGGGGCCCAATGAAAAACTGTTTTTT.

The chain couples TRBV4-2 to TRBJ1-1; D call uncertain. This CDR3 region has 13 residues. Between the trimmed V and J ends, which lost 0 bases and 3 bases, there was a span of 5 bases. Germline CDR1 reads LGHNA; CDR2 reads YNFKEQ. CDR3 sequence (DNA): TGTGCCAGCAGCCAAGACTTAGACACTGAAGCTTTCTTT. Amino acid sequence: CASSQDLDTEAFF.

The sample holds one count of this clone. The rearrangement joins TRBV4-1 to TRBJ2-5; D is possibly TRBD2 (5 bases). Germline CDR1 MGHRA, CDR2 YSYEKL. The CDR3 is 15 amino acids. V dropped 1 base and J dropped 2 bases, with 11 bases sitting between them. The CDR3 spells CASSQGTRLQETQYF. The CDR3, as DNA: TGCGCCAGCAGCCAAGGGACTCGGCTACAAGAGACCCAGTACTTC.

The rearrangement joins TRBV11-1 to TRBJ2-7, with TRBD1 identical over 7 bases. Germline loops: CDR1 SGHAT, CDR2 FQDESV (reference sequence). V trimming: 5 bases; J trimming: 3 bases; junction bases outside the gene matches: 7. This CDR3 has 14 amino acids. The CDR3 region has the DNA TGTGCCAGCAGCCCTCGGACAGGAAACTACGAGCAGTACTTC. Translating it yields CASSPRTGNYEQYF.

The chain is built from TRBV7-8 and TRBJ2-7; 8 bases agree with TRBD1. After removal of 7 bases from V and 6 bases from J, the junction contained 8 bases not matched to a gene. The CDR3 sequence is 13 residues long. The V gene's germline CDR1 is SGHVS and CDR2 FQNEAQ. The CDR3 loop reads CASTPDRVAEQYF. The DNA for the CDR3 is TGTGCCAGCACCCCGGACAGGGTAGCCGAGCAGTACTTC.

CDR3 amino acids: CASSIGRDQPQHF. The DNA for the CDR3 is TGTGCCAGTAGTATAGGCAGGGATCAGCCCCAGCATTTT. The chain joins TRBV19 to TRBJ1-5; D perhaps matches TRBD1 (5 bases). V was clipped by 1 base and J by 5 bases, with 6 bases between them. This CDR3 is 13 amino acids long. CDR1 LNHDA and CDR2 SQIVND come from the germline V gene (reference sequence).

V and J are TRBV5-4 and TRBJ2-7, with 7 positions matching TRBD2. CDR1 is SGHNT and CDR2 is YYREEE in the germline V gene (reference sequence). CDR3 length: 14 amino acids. J was trimmed by 0 bases and V by 3 bases; bases with no gene match: 3. The DNA of the CDR3 is TGTGCCAGCAGCTACCTAGCGGCCTCCTACGAGCAGTACTTC. It yields the protein CASSYLAASYEQYF.

The sample holds one count of this clone. This chain joins TRBV2 and TRBJ1-5; TRBD1 agrees at 8 bases. This CDR3 contains 16 residues. The germline gives CDR1 SNHLY, CDR2 FYNNEI. With V trimmed by 4 bases and J by 2 bases, 7 bases remained unmatched. The DNA of the CDR3 is TGTGCCAGCAGTGGATCGACAGGGGAGGGCAATCAGCCCCAGCATTTT. Encoded protein: CASSGSTGEGNQPQHF.

For the CDR3, the DNA is TGTGCCAGCAGTTACGCGACAGGGGCTGGAAACACCATATATTTT. Amino acid sequence: CASSYATGAGNTIYF. This chain links TRBV6-5 with TRBJ1-3; 8 bases agree with TRBD1. Germline CDR1 reads MNHEY; CDR2 reads SVGAGI. The length of the CDR3 is 15 residues. J was trimmed by 2 bases and V by 2 bases; bases with no gene match: 2.

The chain uses TRBV7-9 and TRBJ2-3, with TRBD2 matching 12 bases. Germline V CDR1 and CDR2: SEHNR, FQNEAQ (reference sequence). This CDR3 contains 17 residues. V shed 7 bases, J shed 7 bases, and the junction held 15 bases outside the gene matches. This CDR3 reads CASTPPQWLAGGYTQYF. The CDR3 DNA is TGTGCCAGCACCCCCCCGCAGTGGCTAGCGGGGGGGTATACGCAGTATTTT.

The chain employs TRBV24-1 and TRBJ2-1, with D possibly matching TRBD2 (5 bases). The CDR3 spans 15 residues. Germline V gene data show CDR1 as KGHDR and CDR2 as SFDVKD. V shed 3 bases and J shed 6 bases, with 14 bases lying between them. CDR3 bases: TGTGCCACCAGTGATCCTCGTAGAGGACTCAATGAGCAGTTCTTC. Translation gives CATSDPRRGLNEQFF.

The gene calls are TRBV28 and TRBJ1-1; 11 nucleotides match TRBD1. In germline, CDR1 is MDHEN, CDR2 SYDVKM. The CDR3 runs to 16 residues. With 4 bases clipped from V and 3 bases from J, the junction kept 7 bases outside the gene matches. CDR3 in amino acids: CASSSLRTGGHTEAFF. Written as DNA, the CDR3 is TGTGCCAGCAGTTCCCTCCGGACAGGGGGCCACACTGAAGCTTTCTTT.

The chain is built from TRBV5-4 and TRBJ2-7, with TRBD2 matching 7 bases. Germline trimming cut 4 bases from V and 2 bases from J; bases unmatched to any gene: 9. This CDR3 is built from 15 residues. Germline CDR1 is SGHNT and CDR2 is YYREEE (reference sequence). The CDR3 loop is CASSRGAGLTYEQYF. The CDR3 DNA sequence: TGTGCCAGCAGCAGGGGAGCGGGACTAACCTACGAGCAGTACTTC.

This chain uses TRBV5-1 with TRBJ2-5; the D gene is possibly TRBD2 (5 bases). CDR1 and CDR2 (germline): SGHRS, YFSETQ. This CDR3 is 18 amino acids long. V was cut by 4 bases and J by 2 bases, with 24 bases left in between. The CDR3 nucleotides are TGCGCCAGCAGCGCCCCCCTCGGACTGCAGGTCGGACAAGAGACCCAGTACTTC. Its translation: CASSAPLGLQVGQETQYF.

The V call is TRBV6-6, the J call TRBJ2-1; TRBD2 agrees at 11 bases. The CDR3 contains 15 residues. CDR1 MNHNY and CDR2 SVGAGI come from the germline V gene (reference sequence). V lost 6 bases to trimming and J lost 6 bases; unmatched junction nucleotides: 7. CDR3 bases: TGTGCCAGCAGCCCACTAGCGGGAGCTAGCAATGAGCAGTTCTTC. It codes for CASSPLAGASNEQFF.

The J gene is TRBJ2-2, the V gene TRBV11-2; TRBD1 matches at 9 bases. Germline V gene data show CDR1 as SGHAT and CDR2 as FQNNGV. CDR3 size: 15 residues. With V trimmed by 1 base and J by 6 bases, 3 bases remained unmatched. This chain's CDR3 is CASSLADRGPGELFF. CDR3 sequence (DNA): TGTGCCAGCAGCTTAGCGGACAGGGGTCCCGGGGAGCTGTTTTTT.

The rearrangement links TRBV20-1 to TRBJ2-7, with a weak D call TRBD2 (5 bases). V lost 5 bases to trimming and J lost 2 bases, with 7 bases between them. Germline assignment: CDR1 DFQATT and CDR2 SNEGSKA (reference sequence). This CDR3 comprises 11 residues. The CDR3 protein is CSAGAAYEQYF. The CDR3 DNA follows: TGCAGTGCTGGAGCGGCCTACGAGCAGTACTTC.

The V and J genes are TRBV11-3 and TRBJ1-2; 7 bases fit TRBD1. Germline V CDR1 and CDR2: SGHNT, YENEEA. The CDR3 has 12 amino acids. With 6 bases clipped from V and 6 bases from J, the junction kept 4 bases outside the gene matches. This CDR3 is CASRETGDGYTF. In DNA form, the CDR3 reads TGTGCCAGCAGAGAAACAGGGGATGGCTACACCTTC.

The rearrangement uses TRBV6-2 or TRBV6-3 and TRBJ2-5, with 11 bases aligning to TRBD2. CDR3 length: 15 amino acids. CDR1 MNHEY and CDR2 SVGEGT come from the germline V gene. With 4 bases clipped from V and 7 bases from J, the junction kept 8 bases outside the gene matches. The CDR3 sequence: CASSSGLAASRTQYF. Here the CDR3 DNA reads TGTGCCAGCAGTTCGGGACTAGCGGCCTCCCGGACCCAGTACTTC.

The chain couples TRBV1 to TRBJ2-3; TRBD2 is the table's D call, not checked against the DNA. TRBV1 is an annotated pseudogene. The CDR3 loop spans 17 amino acids. The CDR3 coding sequence is TGCACCAGCAGCCAAGGGAGGGCTAGCGGGAGACCAGATACGCAGTATTTT. Protein product: CTSSQGRASGRPDTQYF.

Here the CDR3 DNA reads TGTGCCAGCAGCCGGACTAGCGGGGGCCCATACGAGCAGTACTTC. This codes for CASSRTSGGPYEQYF. The chain is built from TRBV11-3 and TRBJ2-7, with 13 bases lining up with TRBD2. Germline values: CDR1 SGHNT, CDR2 YENEEA. This CDR3 spans 15 amino acids. V was pared by 5 bases and J by 4 bases, with 5 bases of the junction left unmatched.

This rearrangement joins TRBV7-2 to TRBJ1-3; D is ambiguous. Germline-derived CDR1 and CDR2 are SGHTA and FQGNSA. Trimming left V 2 bases short and J 4 bases short, with 15 bases between. The CDR3 consists of 16 residues. CDR3 bases: TGTGCCAGCAGCTTATCGGGGAAATCAGTGGGAAACACCATATATTTT. It specifies CASSLSGKSVGNTIYF. Full variable domain (outside the CDR3, taken from reference TRBV7-2 and TRBJ1-3): GAGVSQSPSNKVTEKGKDVELRCDPISGHTALYWYRQSLGQGLEFLIYFQGNSAPDKSGLPSDRFSAERTGGSVSTLTIQRTQQEDSAVYLCASSLSGKSVGNTIYFGEGSWLTVV.

The gene calls are TRBV11-2 and TRBJ1-2; 7 positions match TRBD1. V trimming: 3 bases; J trimming: 5 bases; junction bases outside the gene matches: 6. Germline V gene data show CDR1 as SGHAT and CDR2 as FQNNGV. This CDR3 region has 14 residues. In DNA, the CDR3 is TGTGCCAGCAGCTTGGGGACAGAGTGGTATGGCTACACCTTC. Translation: CASSLGTEWYGYTF.

J is TRBJ2-4 and V is TRBV15; D might be TRBD1 (6 bases). V was shortened by 0 bases and J by 1 base, with 13 bases between the two germline ends. Germline V gives CDR1 LNHNV, CDR2 YYDKDF (reference sequence). The CDR3 sequence is 17 residues long. CDR3 amino acids: CATSRDLLGGAKNIQYF. CDR3 nucleotide sequence: TGTGCCACCAGCAGAGATTTACTTGGGGGCGCCAAAAACATTCAGTACTTC. The variable domain in full, with the rest retrieved from reference TRBV15 and TRBJ2-4, is DAMVIQNPRYQVTQFGKPVTLSCSQTLNHNVMYWYQQKSSQAPKLLFHYYDKDFNNEADTPDNFQSRRPNTSFCFLDIRSPGLGDTAMYLCATSRDLLGGAKNIQYFGAGTRLSVL.